The 7 T cell receptor beta chains below come from one sample, sequenced in a study of T cell repertoires in cytomegalovirus infection (dated 2019 in TCRdb). What this sample's treatment or condition label stands for: in vitro stimulation with specific CMV peptide epitopes to enrich CMV-specific T cells. Their target antigens are unknown. TCRdb lists the instrument as Illumina HiSeq 1500. TCRdb itself trimmed the public reads at Q25 with fastp, ran MiXCR and retained productive beta chains. Entries are consolidated by CDR3 protein sequence, retaining the most common genes and DNA. The sample profile shows 250,000 to 300,000 distinct CDR3 sequences; less than 25% of them were found once. The ten largest clones take up around 20% of the sample. This specimen consisted of cultured PBMCs, obtained from culture after CMV antigen stimulation. These receptor sequences come from a human donor in good health (CMV status not recorded). Some clones in this sample may be carry-over from other donors' samples.

J is TRBJ2-1 and V is TRBV19, with unresolved D. The V gene's germline CDR1 is LNHDA and CDR2 SQIVND (reference sequence). Deletions cut 5 bases from V and 2 bases from J, with 19 bases between. The length of the CDR3 is 17 residues. DNA for the CDR3: TGTGCCAGTAGTTTCCCGCCGGTCACGAAGGCCTACAATGAGCAGTTCTTC. Translation: CASSFPPVTKAYNEQFF.

This clonotype showed up many times. The chain recombines TRBV7-2 with TRBJ1-5; 8 nucleotides line up with TRBD1. V lost 5 bases to trimming and J lost 3 bases; unmatched junction nucleotides: 6. The CDR3 is 15 amino acids. Germline CDR1 and CDR2: SGHTA and FQGNSA. CDR3 bases: TGTGCCAGCAGCCCCTGGGACAGGACCAATCAGCCCCAGCATTTT. Translating it yields CASSPWDRTNQPQHF.

Comments on this clonotype: This may stem from a read error, because a much larger clone lies one nucleotide away. The gene calls are TRBV7-8 and TRBJ1-5, with TRBD1 identical over 7 bases. Germline CDR1 and CDR2: SGHVS and FQNEAQ. The junction had 12 bases not matched to a gene; V was cut back by 6 bases and J by 4 bases. There are 16 residues in the CDR3. The CDR3 here is CASSFGRGGGNQPQHF. CDR3 nucleotide sequence: TGTGCCAGCAGTTTCGGGAGAGGGGGCGGGAATCAGCCCCAGCATTTT.

The chain combines TRBV7-9 with TRBJ1-5, with a tentative D call TRBD1 (5 bases). Trimming shortened V by 5 bases and J by 11 bases, and 16 bases separated the two germline ends. CDR3 length: 13 amino acids. Per the germline V gene, CDR1 is SEHNR and CDR2 is FQNEAQ (reference sequence). The CDR3 here is CASSQGNNHTQHF. Here the CDR3 DNA reads TGTGCCAGCAGCCAGGGAAACAATCATACCCAGCATTTT.

In its sample, this clonotype was seen a few times. V is TRBV12-3 or TRBV12-4 and J is TRBJ2-1; perhaps TRBD2 as D (5 bases). The CDR3 loop spans 12 amino acids. The germline V and J ends were trimmed by 3 bases and 10 bases, with 10 bases remaining between them. CDR3 DNA: TGTGCCAGCAGTTTGGTGACGGGGGAGCAGTTCTTC. It encodes CASSLVTGEQFF.

The chain's CDR3 is CASSTITVFQPQHF. The CDR3 DNA follows: TGTGCCAGTAGTACGATCACAGTGTTTCAGCCCCAGCATTTT. The V gene is TRBV19, the J gene TRBJ1-5; D not certain. Per germline, CDR1 LNHDA and CDR2 SQIVND (reference sequence). The CDR3 contains 14 residues. Trimming shortened V by 4 bases and J by 6 bases, and 13 bases separated the two germline ends.

This clonotype was found many times. This chain uses TRBV7-2 with TRBJ2-1; 8 positions match TRBD2. This CDR3 contains 13 residues. V lost 8 bases to trimming and J lost 3 bases; unmatched junction nucleotides: 3. CDR1 is SGHTA, CDR2 FQGNSA, per germline. This CDR3 is CASRGTSYNEQFF. CDR3 bases: TGTGCCAGCCGCGGGACTAGCTACAATGAGCAGTTCTTC.